The entry that follows covers one TCR beta chain sequence. Its antigen is as yet unknown. Germline V CDR1 and CDR2: SGHNT, YYREEE (reference sequence). The CDR3 sequence is 14 residues long. Trimming cost V 0 bases and J 2 bases, with 8 bases left between them. Profiled with immunoSEQ multiplex PCR; TCRdb holds only in-frame clones, not every one. The sample includes 80,000 to 95,000 clones, about 92% seen only once; the top ten take 2% to 2.5%. This sample is drawn from a study of graft-versus-host responses after intestinal transplantation. Points from the study as a whole: GvH clonotypes were identified within recipient marrow, with a subset emerging first in ileum or blood.

The chain recombines TRBV5-4 with TRBJ1-1; D is unresolved. This TCR was sampled from a human donor who received an intestinal transplant. The sequences come from unstimulated CD8+ T cells sorted from spleen or lymph node cells, collected before intestinal transplant. CDR3 coding DNA: TGTGCCAGCAGCTTGGGTACAGCTAACACTGAAGCTTTCTTT. Its protein product is CASSLGTANTEAFF.